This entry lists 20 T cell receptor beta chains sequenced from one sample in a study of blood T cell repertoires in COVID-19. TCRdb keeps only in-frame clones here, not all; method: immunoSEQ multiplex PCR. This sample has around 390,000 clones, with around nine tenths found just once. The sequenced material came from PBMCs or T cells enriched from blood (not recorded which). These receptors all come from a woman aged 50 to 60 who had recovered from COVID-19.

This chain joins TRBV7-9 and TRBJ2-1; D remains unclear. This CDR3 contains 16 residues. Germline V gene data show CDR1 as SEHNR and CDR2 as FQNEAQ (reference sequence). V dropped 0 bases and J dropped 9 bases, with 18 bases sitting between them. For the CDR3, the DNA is TGTGCCAGCAGCTTAGCGATGGTACAACGGGTCAGTGAGCAGTTCTTC. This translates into CASSLAMVQRVSEQFF.

DNA for the CDR3: TGTGCCAGCAGCTTAGGGGGGGATTCCGGGGAGCTGTTTTTT. Its translation is CASSLGGDSGELFF. The rearrangement links TRBV7-2 to TRBJ2-2; weak D call: TRBD2 (6 bases). The V and J ends lost 1 base and 6 bases respectively, with 9 bases between them. The CDR3 extends over 14 amino acids. Germline lookup yields CDR1 SGHTA and CDR2 FQGNSA. Combining the CDR3 with reference TRBV7-2 and TRBJ2-2 gives the whole variable domain GAGVSQSPSNKVTEKGKDVELRCDPISGHTALYWYRQSLGQGLEFLIYFQGNSAPDKSGLPSDRFSAERTGGSVSTLTIQRTQQEDSAVYLCASSLGGDSGELFFGEGSRLTVL.

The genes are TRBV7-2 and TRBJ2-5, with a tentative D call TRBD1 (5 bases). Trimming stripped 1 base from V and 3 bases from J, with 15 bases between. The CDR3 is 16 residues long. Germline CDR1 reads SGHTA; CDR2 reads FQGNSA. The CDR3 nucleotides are TGTGCCAGCAGCTTAGGAGGTGGTCTAGGGGAAGAGACCCAGTACTTC. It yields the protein CASSLGGGLGEETQYF.

The CDR3 region is CASTTGHLGQPQHF. As DNA, the CDR3 is TGTGCCAGCACCACGGGACACCTCGGGCAGCCCCAGCATTTT. The chain carries TRBV2 and TRBJ1-5, with D possibly being TRBD1 (6 bases). Germline V CDR1 and CDR2: SNHLY, FYNNEI. The CDR3 extends over 14 amino acids. V was trimmed by 7 bases and J by 7 bases, leaving 17 bases between them. The whole variable domain, filled in from reference TRBV2 and TRBJ1-5, reads EPEVTQTPSHQVTQMGQEVILRCVPISNHLYFYWYRQILGQKVEFLVSFYNNEISEKSEIFDDQFSVERPDGSNFTLKIRSTKLEDSAMYFCASTTGHLGQPQHFGDGTRLSIL.

Written as DNA, the CDR3 is TGTGCCAGCAGGTCCGACAGGGGCAATCAGCCCCAGCATTTT. Translating gives CASRSDRGNQPQHF. This sequence joins TRBV6-5 and TRBJ1-5, with TRBD1 matching 7 bases. Germline loops: CDR1 MNHEY, CDR2 SVGAGI. Unmatched junction bases numbered 4, after V lost 6 bases and J lost 2 bases. The CDR3 consists of 14 residues.

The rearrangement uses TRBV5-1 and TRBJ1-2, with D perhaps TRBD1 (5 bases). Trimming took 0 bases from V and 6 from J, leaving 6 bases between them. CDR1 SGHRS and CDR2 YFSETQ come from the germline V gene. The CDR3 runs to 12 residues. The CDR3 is CASSLEGNGYTF. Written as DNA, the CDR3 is TGCGCCAGCAGCTTGGAGGGGAATGGCTACACCTTC.

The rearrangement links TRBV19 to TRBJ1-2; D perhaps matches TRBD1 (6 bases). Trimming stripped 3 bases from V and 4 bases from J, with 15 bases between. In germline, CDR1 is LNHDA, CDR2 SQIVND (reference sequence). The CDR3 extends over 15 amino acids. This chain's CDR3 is CASSISTGPFYGYTF. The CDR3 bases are TGTGCCAGTAGTATTTCCACAGGGCCTTTCTATGGCTACACCTTC. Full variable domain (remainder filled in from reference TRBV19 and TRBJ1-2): DGGITQSPKYLFRKEGQNVTLSCEQNLNHDAMYWYRQDPGQGLRLIYYSQIVNDFQKGDIAEGYSVSREKKESFPLTVTSAQKNPTAFYLCASSISTGPFYGYTFGSGTRLTVV.

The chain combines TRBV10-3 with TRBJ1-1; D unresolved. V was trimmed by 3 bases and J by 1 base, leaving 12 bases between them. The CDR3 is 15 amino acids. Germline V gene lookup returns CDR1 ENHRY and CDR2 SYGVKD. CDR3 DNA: TGTGCCATCAGTGACTTGTCTTCGGGGAACACTGAAGCTTTCTTT. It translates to CAISDLSSGNTEAFF.

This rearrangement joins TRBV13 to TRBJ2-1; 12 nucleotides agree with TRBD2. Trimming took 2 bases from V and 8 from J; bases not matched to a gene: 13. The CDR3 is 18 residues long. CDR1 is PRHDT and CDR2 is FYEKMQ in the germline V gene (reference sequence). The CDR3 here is CASSLTGLASGGADEQFF. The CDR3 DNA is TGTGCCAGCAGCTTAACGGGGCTGGCTAGCGGGGGGGCCGATGAGCAGTTCTTC.

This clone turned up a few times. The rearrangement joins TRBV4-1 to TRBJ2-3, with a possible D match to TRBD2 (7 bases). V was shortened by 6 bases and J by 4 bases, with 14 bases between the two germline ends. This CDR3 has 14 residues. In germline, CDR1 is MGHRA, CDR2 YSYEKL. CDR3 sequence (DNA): TGCGCCAGCAGGGGAGTCGGGGGGCCAGATACGCAGTATTTT. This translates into CASRGVGGPDTQYF.

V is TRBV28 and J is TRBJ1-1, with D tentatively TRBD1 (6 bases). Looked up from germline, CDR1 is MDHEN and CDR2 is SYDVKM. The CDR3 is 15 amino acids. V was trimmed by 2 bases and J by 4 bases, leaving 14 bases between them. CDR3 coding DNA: TGTGCCAGCAGTTTAGGGGGGGCTCGAGGCACTGAAGCTTTCTTT. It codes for CASSLGGARGTEAFF.

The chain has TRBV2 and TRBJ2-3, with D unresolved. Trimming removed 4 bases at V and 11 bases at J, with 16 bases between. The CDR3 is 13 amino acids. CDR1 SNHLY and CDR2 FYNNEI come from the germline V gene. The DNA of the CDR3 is TGTGCCAGCAGTGTGAGTAGTCGGTTGGTGCAGTATTTT. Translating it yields CASSVSSRLVQYF.

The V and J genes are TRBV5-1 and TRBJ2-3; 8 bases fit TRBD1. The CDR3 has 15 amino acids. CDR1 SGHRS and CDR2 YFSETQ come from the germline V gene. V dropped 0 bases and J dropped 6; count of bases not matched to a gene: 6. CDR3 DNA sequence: TGCGCCAGCAGCTTGGGACAGGGGCGAGGGGATACGCAGTATTTT. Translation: CASSLGQGRGDTQYF.

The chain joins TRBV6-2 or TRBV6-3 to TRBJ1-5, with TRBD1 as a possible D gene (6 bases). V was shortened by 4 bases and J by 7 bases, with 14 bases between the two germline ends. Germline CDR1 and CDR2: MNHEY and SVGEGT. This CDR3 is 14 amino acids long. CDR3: CASSSLGGHQPQHF. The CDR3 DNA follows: TGTGCCAGCAGTTCCCTGGGGGGGCACCAGCCCCAGCATTTT.

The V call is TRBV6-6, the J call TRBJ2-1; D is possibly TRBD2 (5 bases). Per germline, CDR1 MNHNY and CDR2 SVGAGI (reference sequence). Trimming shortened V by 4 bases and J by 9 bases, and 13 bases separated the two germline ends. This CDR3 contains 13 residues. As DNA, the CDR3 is TGTGCCAGCAGTTGGATAAGCGGTGGTGAGCAGTTCTTC. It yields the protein CASSWISGGEQFF.

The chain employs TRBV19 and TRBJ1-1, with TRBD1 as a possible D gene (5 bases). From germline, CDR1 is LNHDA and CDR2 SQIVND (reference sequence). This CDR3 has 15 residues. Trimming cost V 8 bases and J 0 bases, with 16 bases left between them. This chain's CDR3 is CASHPGGVMNTEAFF. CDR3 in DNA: TGTGCCAGTCACCCTGGGGGGGTGATGAACACTGAAGCTTTCTTT.

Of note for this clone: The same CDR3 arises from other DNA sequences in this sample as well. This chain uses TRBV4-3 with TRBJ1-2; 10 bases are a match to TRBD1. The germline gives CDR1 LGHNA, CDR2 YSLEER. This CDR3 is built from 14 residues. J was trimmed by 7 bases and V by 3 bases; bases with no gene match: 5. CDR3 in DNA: TGCGCCAGCAGCCAGGACAGGGGGTTGGGTGGCTACACCTTC. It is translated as CASSQDRGLGGYTF.

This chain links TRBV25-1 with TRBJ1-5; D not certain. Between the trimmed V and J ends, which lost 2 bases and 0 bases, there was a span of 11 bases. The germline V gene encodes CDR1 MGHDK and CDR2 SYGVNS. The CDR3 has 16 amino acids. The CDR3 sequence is CASSESRPYSNQPQHF. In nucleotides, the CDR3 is TGTGCCAGCAGTGAAAGCAGGCCCTATAGCAATCAGCCCCAGCATTTT. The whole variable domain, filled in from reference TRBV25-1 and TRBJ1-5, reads EADIYQTPRYLVIGTGKKITLECSQTMGHDKMYWYQQDPGMELHLIHYSYGVNSTEKGDLSSESTVSRIRTEHFPLTLESARPSHTSQYLCASSESRPYSNQPQHFGDGTRLSIL.

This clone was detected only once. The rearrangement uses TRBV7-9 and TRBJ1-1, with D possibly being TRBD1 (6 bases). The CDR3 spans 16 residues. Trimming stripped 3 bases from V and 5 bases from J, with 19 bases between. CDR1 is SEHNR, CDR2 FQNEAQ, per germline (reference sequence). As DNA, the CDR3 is TGTGCCAGCAGCTTTTCGGGGGGCGCAAAGTTGACTGAAGCTTTCTTT. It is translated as CASSFSGGAKLTEAFF.

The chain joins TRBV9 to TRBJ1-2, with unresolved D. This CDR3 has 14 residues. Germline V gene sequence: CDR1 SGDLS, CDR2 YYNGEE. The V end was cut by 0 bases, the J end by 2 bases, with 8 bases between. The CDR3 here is CASSVDSTNYGYTF. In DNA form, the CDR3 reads TGTGCCAGCAGCGTAGACAGCACCAACTATGGCTACACCTTC. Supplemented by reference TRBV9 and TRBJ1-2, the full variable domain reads DSGVTQTPKHLITATGQRVTLRCSPRSGDLSVYWYQQSLDQGLQFLIQYYNGEERAKGNILERFSAQQFPDLHSELNLSSLELGDSALYFCASSVDSTNYGYTFGSGTRLTVV.